The 7 T cell receptor beta chains given below trace back to one sample, sequenced in a study of blood T cell repertoires in COVID-19. The assay was immunoSEQ multiplex PCR, and TCRdb's table has in-frame clones only and misses some. Among fewer than 250,000 clones listed, 70% to 90% were seen once. Sequencing was done on a sample of peripheral blood. The source of these receptors is a woman aged 60-70 years with active or convalescent COVID-19.

This clone has just one count. In nucleotides, the CDR3 is TGTGCCAGCAGGGGGGCGGGGGACGGCTACACCTTC. The encoded protein is CASRGAGDGYTF. The rearrangement joins TRBV2 to TRBJ1-2, with TRBD1 as a possible D gene (6 bases). The CDR3 consists of 12 residues. Trimming removed 6 bases from V and 8 bases from J, with 13 bases in between. The germline V gene has CDR1 SNHLY and CDR2 FYNNEI.

The chain combines TRBV5-6 with TRBJ2-5; a possible D gene is TRBD1 (5 bases). The CDR3 contains 15 residues. Trimming removed 0 bases at V and 1 base at J, with 10 bases between. From germline, CDR1 is SGHDT and CDR2 YYEEEE. The chain's CDR3 is CASSLAGAPQETQYF. DNA of the CDR3: TGTGCCAGCAGCTTGGCTGGGGCGCCCCAAGAGACCCAGTACTTC.

The chain links TRBV5-1 to TRBJ1-5, with a tentative D call TRBD1 (6 bases). V was pared by 2 bases and J by 7 bases, with 13 bases between. Per the germline V gene, CDR1 is SGHRS and CDR2 is YFSETQ. The CDR3 consists of 14 residues. The CDR3 here is CASSLSGVGQPQHF. CDR3 DNA: TGCGCCAGCAGCTTATCAGGGGTAGGACAGCCCCAGCATTTT. Full variable domain (remainder filled in from reference TRBV5-1 and TRBJ1-5): KAGVTQTPRYLIKTRGQQVTLSCSPISGHRSVSWYQQTPGQGLQFLFEYFSETQRNKGNFPGRFSGRQFSNSRSEMNVSTLELGDSALYLCASSLSGVGQPQHFGDGTRLSIL.

This chain connects TRBV11-2 to TRBJ2-2; TRBD2 matches at 9 bases. Germline CDR1 reads SGHAT; CDR2 reads FQNNGV. The length of the CDR3 is 15 residues. After removal of 7 bases from V and 4 bases from J, the junction contained 7 bases not matched to a gene. The CDR3 sequence is CASKLAGIVTGELFF. DNA for the CDR3: TGTGCCAGCAAACTAGCGGGTATCGTCACCGGGGAGCTGTTTTTT.

V usage is TRBV19 and J usage is TRBJ2-2, with 10 bases that match TRBD1. This CDR3 contains 15 residues. V lost 9 bases to trimming and J lost 4 bases; unmatched junction nucleotides: 8. CDR1 and CDR2 from the germline V gene are LNHDA and SQIVND (reference sequence). The CDR3 here is CASNSWDRGTGELFF. CDR3 nucleotide sequence: TGTGCCAGCAATTCCTGGGACAGGGGCACCGGGGAGCTGTTTTTT. Full variable domain (rest looked up from reference TRBV19 and TRBJ2-2): DGGITQSPKYLFRKEGQNVTLSCEQNLNHDAMYWYRQDPGQGLRLIYYSQIVNDFQKGDIAEGYSVSREKKESFPLTVTSAQKNPTAFYLCASNSWDRGTGELFFGEGSRLTVL.

This rearrangement joins TRBV6-1 to TRBJ2-2; D ambiguous. The CDR3 runs to 11 residues. Germline V gives CDR1 MNHNS, CDR2 SASEGT. V lost 6 bases and J lost 4, with 3 bases in between. CDR3 residues: CASSLTGELFF. CDR3 nucleotides: TGTGCCAGCAGCCTCACCGGGGAGCTGTTTTTT.

This chain uses TRBV7-2 with TRBJ2-3; 8 bases map to TRBD2. This CDR3 has 16 amino acids. V shed 4 bases, J shed 3 bases, and the junction held 9 bases outside the gene matches. Germline V gene lookup returns CDR1 SGHTA and CDR2 FQGNSA. CDR3 amino acids: CASSSGGLGITDTQYF. CDR3 nucleotides: TGTGCCAGCAGCTCGGGGGGACTAGGGATTACAGATACGCAGTATTTT.